The entry below gives a single T cell receptor beta chain sequence along with its context. This clonotype came up a few times. What this receptor recognizes is not known. Nothing much larger sits one base from this clone, and base qualities are not available. CDR1 and CDR2 were assigned from the germline V gene as SQVTM and ANQGSEA. CDR3 length: 13 amino acids, cysteine to phenylalanine. Of all the DNA, just the CDR3 is kept, 39 bases in frame from base 1. V and J lose 1 base and 6 bases, and a span of 10 bases separates them. Receptor amplification or capture employed RACE. The data were produced on a NextSeq 500. During library preparation, unique molecular identifiers were attached to individual cDNA molecules so that TCRs could be counted quantitatively and reproducibly. From each blood RNA sample, both TCR alpha and TCR beta chains were sequenced. Per the authors' processing: The median number of TCRs per sample was 90,000 to 100,000, ranging from roughly 20,000 to 700,000. The Decombinator software suite was used to annotate the V, J and CDR3 of the TCR reads. To make PS versus PT1 abundance plots, every sample was subsampled to the same number of TCRs (28,000). Expanded TCRs were defined as absent before sensitization and observed at least eight times at the 2-week time point. In-frame beta chains were kept once TCRdb had trimmed the public reads at Q25 with fastp and called clones with MiXCR. All rows with the same CDR3 protein become a single entry with the most common DNA and genes. Here the V and J calls rest on TCRdb's processing, not on the authors' analysis. The sample table lists around 100,000 distinct CDR3 sequences, approximately 11% of them with a count of one. Together, the top ten hold roughly 3.5% of the sample.

This sample is drawn from a study of human T cells and chemical hapten exposure (dated by TCRdb to the early 2020s). For context, the study as a whole: For sensitization, 2% DPC in acetone was applied to a 2 cm by 2 cm area of upper inner arm skin. Patient blood was sampled pre-sensitization (week 0) and at 2, 6 and about 24 weeks after DPC sensitization. Peripheral blood TCR repertoire changes were tracked in vivo in alopecia patients during primary and secondary sensitization to the hapten diphenylcyclopropenone (DPC). Patch testing was done on the upper back using Finn chambers containing 0.01% DPC, and results were scored after 6 days according to International Contact Dermatitis Research Group standards. For TCR sequencing, blood came from 25 to 35 alopecia patients at anywhere from one to four time points (pre-sensitization, 2, 6 and 24 weeks). The patient cohort, mostly female, included alopecia areata with under or over 50% scalp involvement, alopecia totalis and alopecia universalis. Libraries were pooled for sequencing, and variation in per-sample TCR yields was attributed mainly to small differences in library volumes within the pool. Throughout the approximately 24-week study period, patients were also given weekly therapeutic DPC doses on the scalp.

According to the study, the label for this sample's time point signals: patch test 1, 2 weeks after DPC sensitization. Reading the label with the study, this specimen's treatment or condition is: therapeutic diphenylcyclopropenone sensitization with weekly scalp DPC. Blood at each patch-test visit was drawn before the patch test was applied. Patients were eligible if aged 18 to 70, diagnosed with alopecia and judged suitable for DPC therapy, and pregnant patients were excluded. Total RNA was extracted from unfractionated whole blood collected in Tempus Blood RNA tubes. Beyond this particular receptor, the publication reports: Expanded TCRs formed significantly more large CDR3 similarity clusters than pre-sensitization or healthy control sets, consistent with antigen-driven responses. No change with DPC sensitization was found in the number of TCRs above 1 in 1000 frequency, and no evidence of global repertoire structure alterations was found. All patients had alopecia, a presumed autoimmune disease, so their immune response might differ from that of healthy individuals. The number of PT1 expanded TCRs positively correlated with patch test score, significant at thresholds 8, 16 and 32 but not 4. After repeated subsampling, the strength of the expansion versus patch-test correlation and the threshold at which it became significant changed.

The clonotype comes from a woman aged 40-49 years with alopecia areata. Some clones in this sample may be carry-over from other donors' samples. The sequencing used whole blood, collected in connection with sensitization to the hapten diphenylcyclopropenone (DPC). The rearrangement combines TRBV29-1 with TRBJ2-1; TRBD1 is perhaps the D gene, given 6 matching bases. This receptor carries the CDR3 CSVEGDIRNEQFF. The nucleotide sequence reads as follows: TGCAGCGTTGAAGGGGACATTCGCAATGAGCAGTTCTTC.